A selection of T cell receptor beta chains follows, all from one sample in a study of blood T cell repertoires in COVID-19. Some clones are missing from TCRdb's copy, which holds only in-frame ones; the method was immunoSEQ multiplex PCR. Here the sample spans more than 300,000 clones, just over 90% being singletons. The sequenced sample consisted of PBMCs or T cells enriched from blood (not recorded which). These receptors were taken from a woman aged 40 to 50 who had been exposed to COVID-19. Each CDR3 is given with its conserved first and last residue. The D gene is left open where the match is weak. Clone size, where shown, is once, few, many, or a class for clones that have expanded.

J	V	D	size	DNA	CDR3
TRBJ2-3	TRBV7-7	-	-	TGTGCTAGCAGCCGGGGGGCGGCTCCCACAGATACGCAGTATTTT	CASSRGAAPTDTQYF
TRBJ1-1	TRBV11-3	-	-	TGTGCCAGCAGCTTAAGGGGAAACACTGAAGCTTTCTTT	CASSLRGNTEAFF
TRBJ1-3	TRBV6-5	-	-	TGTGCCAGCAGTTCGACACAGGTGTCTGGAAACACCATATATTTT	CASSSTQVSGNTIYF
TRBJ1-1	TRBV30	TRBD1	-	TGTGCCTGGGAACCGGACAGGGGGAGGACTGAAGCTTTCTTT	CAWEPDRGRTEAFF
TRBJ2-1	TRBV7-2	TRBD2	-	TGTGCCAGCAGTTCCAACAGCGGGAGCTCCTACAATGAGCAGTTCTTC	CASSSNSGSSYNEQFF
TRBJ2-5	TRBV29-1	TRBD2	-	TGCAGCGTTGCCCCGGGGGGACAAGAGACCCAGTACTTC	CSVAPGGQETQYF
TRBJ1-1	TRBV5-1	-	-	TGCGCCAGCCAAAGACAGTCCAACACTGAAGCTTTCTTT	CASQRQSNTEAFF
TRBJ1-4	TRBV2	-	-	TGTGCCAGCCTCGCAGGCAGGGCCAATGAAAAACTGTTTTTT	CASLAGRANEKLFF
TRBJ2-3	TRBV2	TRBD2	-	TGTGCCACCGGGACTAGCGGGAGGGCATTCTACACAGATACGCAGTATTTT	CATGTSGRAFYTDTQYF
TRBJ2-7	TRBV2	-	-	TGTGCCAGCAGTCTCTACGAGCAGTACTTC	CASSLYEQYF
TRBJ1-6	TRBV19	-	-	TGTGCCAGTAGTTTTGCGGGCTCCAATTCACCCCTCCACTTT	CASSFAGSNSPLHF
TRBJ1-4	TRBV19	-	-	TGTGCCAGTACTGATAGGGGCGGCGATGAAAAACTGTTTTTT	CASTDRGGDEKLFF
TRBJ2-7	TRBV7-8	TRBD1	few	TGTGCCAGCAGCCCCCAAAAGGGACAGTCCTACGAGCAGTACTTC	CASSPQKGQSYEQYF
TRBJ2-2	TRBV3-1/TRBV3-2	TRBD2	-	TGTGCCAGCAGCCCCCTAAGATCGGGACTAGTATCCACCGGGGAGCTGTTTTTT	CASSPLRSGLVSTGELFF
TRBJ1-1	TRBV5-1	-	-	TGCGCCAGCAGTAGGTCGGCTATCAGGGAGAACACTGAAGCTTTCTTT	CASSRSAIRENTEAFF
TRBJ2-1	TRBV6-5	TRBD2	-	TGTGCCAGCAGTTACCCGACTAGCGGGGGTTACAATGAGCAGTTCTTC	CASSYPTSGGYNEQFF
TRBJ1-2	TRBV21-1	-	-	TGTGCCAGCAGCAAAGTAAGCAGGACTTTAGCTATCTACTATGGCTACACCTTC	CASSKVSRTLAIYYGYTF
TRBJ2-5	TRBV19	-	-	TGTGCCAGTAGTACCCCAGGTGGGCGGGGGCGAAAAGAGACCCAGTACTTC	CASSTPGGRGRKETQYF
TRBJ1-1	TRBV4-3	TRBD1	-	TGCGCCAGCAGCCACGTCGACAGGGAAGGCACTGAAGCTTTCTTT	CASSHVDREGTEAFF
TRBJ2-3	TRBV19	TRBD1	-	TGTGCCAGTAGACAGACAGGGGTTACTAGCACAGATACGCAGTATTTT	CASRQTGVTSTDTQYF
TRBJ1-2	TRBV7-9	-	-	TGTGCCAGCAGCTTAGGACAGGTTGGCTACACCTTC	CASSLGQVGYTF
TRBJ1-6	TRBV5-1	TRBD1	-	TGCGCCAGCAGCGAAGGACAGGGAGAGGGCCTTATAAATTCACCCCTCCACTTT	CASSEGQGEGLINSPLHF
TRBJ1-4	TRBV30	TRBD1	-	TGTGCCTGGAGTGGACACAGGGGGACCAATGAAAAACTGTTTTTT	CAWSGHRGTNEKLFF
TRBJ1-2	TRBV10-2	-	-	TGCGCCAGCAGTGAGCTTAGAGGTGATGGCTACACCTTC	CASSELRGDGYTF
TRBJ1-5	TRBV19	TRBD1	-	TGTGCCAGTAGTCCCGTCCAGGGGGCGATAGTTCAGCCCCAGCATTTT	CASSPVQGAIVQPQHF
TRBJ2-7	TRBV9	TRBD2	-	TGTGCCAGCAGCGCCACTAGCGGGGGGGCCTACGAGCAGTACTTC	CASSATSGGAYEQYF
TRBJ1-4	TRBV3-1/TRBV3-2	-	-	TGTGCCAGCAGCGTTTCGTGGGGGGGTGAAAAACTGTTTTTT	CASSVSWGGEKLFF